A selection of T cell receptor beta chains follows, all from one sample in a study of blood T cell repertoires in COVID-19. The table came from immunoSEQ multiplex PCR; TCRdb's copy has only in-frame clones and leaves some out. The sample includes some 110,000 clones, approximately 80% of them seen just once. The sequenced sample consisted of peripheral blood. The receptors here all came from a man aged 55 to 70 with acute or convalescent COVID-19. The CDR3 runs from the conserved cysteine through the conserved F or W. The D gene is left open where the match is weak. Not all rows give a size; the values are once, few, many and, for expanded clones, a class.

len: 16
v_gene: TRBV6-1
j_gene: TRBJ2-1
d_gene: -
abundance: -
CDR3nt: TGTGCCAGCAGTGCAACAGGGGGCACTAGCGGGAATGAGCAGTTCTTC
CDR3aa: CASSATGGTSGNEQFF

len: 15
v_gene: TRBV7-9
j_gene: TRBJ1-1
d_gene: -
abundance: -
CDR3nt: TGTGCCAGCAGCTTCGTTGGAGGGCTGAACACTGAAGCTTTCTTT
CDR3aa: CASSFVGGLNTEAFF

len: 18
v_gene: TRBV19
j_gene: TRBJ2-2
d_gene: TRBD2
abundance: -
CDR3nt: TGTGCCAGTAGTATACGTGGACTAGCGGGATCGAACACCGGGGAGCTGTTTTTT
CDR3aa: CASSIRGLAGSNTGELFF

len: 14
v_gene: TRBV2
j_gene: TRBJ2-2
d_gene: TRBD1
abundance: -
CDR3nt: TGTGCCAGCAGTGACCGGACAGGCACCGGGGAGCTGTTTTTT
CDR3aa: CASSDRTGTGELFF

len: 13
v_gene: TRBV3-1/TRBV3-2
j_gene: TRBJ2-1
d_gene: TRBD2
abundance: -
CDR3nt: TGTGCCAGCAGCCGAGGGACTAGCTATGAGCAGTTCTTC
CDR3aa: CASSRGTSYEQFF

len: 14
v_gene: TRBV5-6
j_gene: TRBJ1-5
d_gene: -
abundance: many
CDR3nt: TGTGCCAGCAGCCAGGGATTCAGGTATCAGCCCCAGCATTTT
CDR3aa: CASSQGFRYQPQHF

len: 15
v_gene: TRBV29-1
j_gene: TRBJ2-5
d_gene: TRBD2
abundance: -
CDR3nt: TGCAGCGTTGAGGACTGGAGGGAGGGCCAAGAGACCCAGTACTTC
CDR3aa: CSVEDWREGQETQYF

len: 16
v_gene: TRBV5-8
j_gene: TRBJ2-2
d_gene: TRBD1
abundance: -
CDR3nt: TGTGCCAGCAGCTCAATTCCGGGACAGGGGGCCGGGGAGCTGTTTTTT
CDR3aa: CASSSIPGQGAGELFF

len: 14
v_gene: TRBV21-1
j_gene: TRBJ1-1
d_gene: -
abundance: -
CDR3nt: TGTGCCAGCAAATCACAGGGGATGAACACTGAAGCTTTCTTT
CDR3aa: CASKSQGMNTEAFF

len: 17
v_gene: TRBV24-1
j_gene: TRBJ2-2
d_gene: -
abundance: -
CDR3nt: TGTGCCACCAGTGATTTTGACGGGGGACCCCTTACCGGGGAGCTGTTTTTT
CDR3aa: CATSDFDGGPLTGELFF

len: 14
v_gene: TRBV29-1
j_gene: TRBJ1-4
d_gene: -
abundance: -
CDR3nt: TGCAGCGTTCGTGACAGTGCAACTAATGAAAAACTGTTTTTT
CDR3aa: CSVRDSATNEKLFF

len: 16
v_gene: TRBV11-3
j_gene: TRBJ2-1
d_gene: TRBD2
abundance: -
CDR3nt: TGTGCCAGCAGCCCTCGAGCGGGAGGGCTCTACAATGAGCAGTTCTTC
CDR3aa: CASSPRAGGLYNEQFF

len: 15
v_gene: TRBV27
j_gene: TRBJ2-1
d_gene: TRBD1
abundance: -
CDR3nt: TGTGCCAGCACCTCCCCCGGGACAGTAAACAATGAGCAGTTCTTC
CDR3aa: CASTSPGTVNNEQFF

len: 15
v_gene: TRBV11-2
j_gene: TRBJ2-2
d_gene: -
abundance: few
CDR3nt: TGTGCCAGCAGCTTAGACAGGGGTAACACCGGGGAGCTGTTTTTT
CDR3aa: CASSLDRGNTGELFF

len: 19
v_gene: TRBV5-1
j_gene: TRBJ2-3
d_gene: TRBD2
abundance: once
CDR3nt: TGCGCCAGCAGCTTGGGACATTCTACTAGCGGGACTAGCACAGATACGCAGTATTTT
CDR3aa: CASSLGHSTSGTSTDTQYF

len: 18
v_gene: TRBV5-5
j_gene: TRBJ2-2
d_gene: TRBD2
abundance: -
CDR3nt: TGTGCCATACCGGGACTAGCGGACATACCCGCGAACACCGGGGAGCTGTTTTTT
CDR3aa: CAIPGLADIPANTGELFF

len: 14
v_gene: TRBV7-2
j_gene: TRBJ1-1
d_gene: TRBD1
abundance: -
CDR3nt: TGTGCCAGCAGCTTAGCGGGACAGGGGGGGAGGGCTTTCTTT
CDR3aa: CASSLAGQGGRAFF

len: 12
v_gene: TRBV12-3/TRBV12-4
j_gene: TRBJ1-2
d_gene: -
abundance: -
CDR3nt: TGTGCCATCCTACAGGGTGTCTATGGCTACACCTTC
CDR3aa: CAILQGVYGYTF

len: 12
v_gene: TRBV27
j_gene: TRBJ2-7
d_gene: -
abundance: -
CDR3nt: TGTGCCAGCAGTTTCCTCGGAGACGAGCAGTACTTC
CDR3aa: CASSFLGDEQYF

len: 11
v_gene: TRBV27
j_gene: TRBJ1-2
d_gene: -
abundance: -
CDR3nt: TGTGCCAGCAGCGGGGGCTATGGCTACACCTTC
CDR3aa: CASSGGYGYTF

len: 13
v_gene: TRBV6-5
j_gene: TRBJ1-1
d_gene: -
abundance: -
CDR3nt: TGTGCCAGCAACCGGGGGGAGGGCACTGAAGCTTTCTTT
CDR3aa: CASNRGEGTEAFF

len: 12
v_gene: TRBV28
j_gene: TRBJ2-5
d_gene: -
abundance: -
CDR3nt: TGTGCCAGCCAAGGGGGGGGAGAGACCCAGTACTTC
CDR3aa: CASQGGGETQYF

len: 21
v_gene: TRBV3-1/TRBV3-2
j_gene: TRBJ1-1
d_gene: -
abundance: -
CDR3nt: TGTGCCAGCAGCCAAGATCTTCTGGGTTTGGGATGGGAGGGTTTGAGCACTGAAGCTTTCTTT
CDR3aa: CASSQDLLGLGWEGLSTEAFF

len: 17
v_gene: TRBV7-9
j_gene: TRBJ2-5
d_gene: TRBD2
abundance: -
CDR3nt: TGTGCCAGCAGCTTAGGGGCCGGGACTAGCGGACAAGAGACCCAGTACTTC
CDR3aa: CASSLGAGTSGQETQYF

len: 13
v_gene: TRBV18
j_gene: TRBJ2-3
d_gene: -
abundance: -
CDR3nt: TGTGCCAGCTCAGGACAGAACACAGATACGCAGTATTTT
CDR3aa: CASSGQNTDTQYF

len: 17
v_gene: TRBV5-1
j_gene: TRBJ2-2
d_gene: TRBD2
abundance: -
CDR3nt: TGCGCCAGCAGCCGTCTGGGACTAGCGGGGAACACCGGGGAGCTGTTTTTT
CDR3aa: CASSRLGLAGNTGELFF

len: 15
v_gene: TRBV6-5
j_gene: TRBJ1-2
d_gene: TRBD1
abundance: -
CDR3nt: TGTGCCAGCAGACCGGGACAGGGCTCGCCTGGAGGCTACACCTTC
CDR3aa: CASRPGQGSPGGYTF

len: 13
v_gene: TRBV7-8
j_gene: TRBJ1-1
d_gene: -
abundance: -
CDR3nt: TGTGCCAGCAGCCCTCCGGGGGAAACTGAAGCTTTCTTT
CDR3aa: CASSPPGETEAFF

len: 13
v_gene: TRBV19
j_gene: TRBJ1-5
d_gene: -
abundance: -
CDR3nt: TGTGCCAGTAGTACCCAGGGGTATCAGCCCCAGCATTTT
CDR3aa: CASSTQGYQPQHF

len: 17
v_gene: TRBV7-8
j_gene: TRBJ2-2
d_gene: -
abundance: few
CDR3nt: TGTGCCAGCAGCTTAGGGTTTAGGACAGCCTTCACCGGGGAGCTGTTTTTT
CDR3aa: CASSLGFRTAFTGELFF

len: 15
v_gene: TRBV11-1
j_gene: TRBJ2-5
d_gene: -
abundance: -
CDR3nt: TGTGCCAGCAGCTTAAATTCGGCAGGACAAGAGACCCAGTACTTC
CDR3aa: CASSLNSAGQETQYF

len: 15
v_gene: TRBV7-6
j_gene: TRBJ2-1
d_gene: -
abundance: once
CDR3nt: TGTGCCAGCAGCTTAGCGATAAGGGGCAACAATGAGCAGTTCTTC
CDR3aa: CASSLAIRGNNEQFF

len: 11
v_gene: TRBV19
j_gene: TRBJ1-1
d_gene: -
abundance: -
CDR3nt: TGTGCCAGTTACATTTACACTGAAGCTTTCTTT
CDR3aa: CASYIYTEAFF

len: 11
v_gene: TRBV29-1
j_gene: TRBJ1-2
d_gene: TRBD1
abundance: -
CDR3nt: TGCAGCGGAACAGGGGACTATGGCTACACCTTC
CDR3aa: CSGTGDYGYTF

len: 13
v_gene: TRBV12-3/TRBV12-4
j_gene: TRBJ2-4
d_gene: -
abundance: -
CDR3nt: TGTGCCAGCAGTTTATCAGGTTACGGCATTCAGTACTTC
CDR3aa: CASSLSGYGIQYF